This is a list of T cell receptor beta chains from one sample in a study of regulatory T cells in long-lasting Graves disease. TCRdb analysed the multiplex PCR reads with MiXCR anew, one entry per CDR3 protein. The data show 700,000 or so distinct CDR3 sequences, about 30% seen once. The source was peripheral blood mononuclear cells (PBMCs), collected when the disease was refractory, from a patient treated with antithyroid drugs. These receptors were collected from a female donor with Graves disease. Both conserved end residues are part of each CDR3. The D gene is left open where the match is weak. Some rows have no size entry. The others give once, few or many, or a class for an expanded clone.

>17|TRBJ1-3|-|TRBV19|-
CASRSPFGQPSGNTIYF
TGTGCCAGTAGATCCCCGTTCGGACAACCCTCTGGAAACACCATATATTTT
>14|TRBJ2-5|few|TRBV10-2|-
CASSDSVPQETQYF
TGCGCCAGCAGTGACTCCGTCCCCCAAGAGACCCAGTACTTC
>13|TRBJ1-5|-|TRBV12-3/TRBV12-4|-
CASSFDEIGPQHF
TGTGCCAGCAGTTTCGACGAGATTGGGCCCCAGCATTTT
>14|TRBJ2-7|-|TRBV9|TRBD1
CASSVAPGGYEQYF
TGTGCCAGCAGCGTAGCTCCAGGGGGCTACGAGCAGTACTTC
>13|TRBJ1-4|few|TRBV30|-
CAWSGGIDEKLFF
TGTGCCTGGAGCGGAGGTATTGATGAAAAACTGTTTTTT
>14|TRBJ1-1|-|TRBV10-2|-
CASSDRLMNTEAFF
TGCGCCAGCAGTGACAGGCTCATGAACACTGAAGCTTTCTTT
>16|TRBJ1-1|few|TRBV6-5|TRBD1
CASSYSAGQPGTEAFF
TGTGCCAGCAGTTACTCGGCGGGACAGCCCGGTACTGAAGCTTTCTTT
>15|TRBJ1-6|-|TRBV3-1|-
CASSQPGRINSPLHF
TGTGCCAGCAGCCAGCCGGGACGGATTAATTCACCCCTCCACTTT
>15|TRBJ2-5|few|TRBV15|-
CATSRDPINQETQYF
TGTGCCACCAGCAGAGATCCTATCAACCAAGAGACCCAGTACTTC
>16|TRBJ2-3|-|TRBV20-1|TRBD2
CSASRLAGGGTDTQYF
TGCAGTGCTAGCAGACTAGCGGGAGGGGGGACAGATACGCAGTATTTT
>11|TRBJ2-7|-|TRBV12-3/TRBV12-4|-
CASSTAYEQHF
TGTGCCAGCAGCACAGCCTACGAGCAGCACTTC
>15|TRBJ2-1|-|TRBV20-1|TRBD2
CSARPQRETYNEQFF
TGCAGTGCTAGACCCCAGCGGGAGACATACAATGAGCAGTTCTTC
>14|TRBJ2-1|-|TRBV2|-
CASSQDNGRAGQFF
TGTGCCAGCAGCCAAGACAATGGCCGGGCGGGCCAGTTCTTC
>11|TRBJ1-5|-|TRBV30|-
CAWSNGEPQHF
TGTGCCTGGAGTAATGGGGAGCCCCAGCATTTT
>15|TRBJ1-2|-|TRBV18|-
CASSTSGVPNYGYTF
TGTGCCAGCTCAACGTCGGGGGTTCCTAACTATGGCTACACCTTC
>16|TRBJ2-2|-|TRBV27|-
CASSAVSARGPGELFF
TGTGCCAGCAGTGCCGTAAGCGCCCGGGGGCCCGGGGAGCTGTTTTTT
>14|TRBJ1-1|-|TRBV6-1|-
CASSIRRLNTEAFF
TGTGCCAGCAGTATCAGGCGTCTGAACACTGAAGCTTTCTTT
>15|TRBJ1-6|-|TRBV12-3/TRBV12-4|TRBD1
CASSPRTGSYSPLHF
TGTGCCAGCAGTCCCCGGACAGGGAGTTATTCACCCCTCCACTTT
>19|TRBJ2-4|few|TRBV12-3/TRBV12-4|TRBD2
CASSLPLAGGPGAKNIQYF
TGTGCCAGCAGTTTACCCCTAGCGGGAGGGCCGGGGGCCAAAAACATTCAGTACTTC
>15|TRBJ1-1|-|TRBV6-1|-
CASSFSPSGNTEAFF
TGTGCCAGCAGCTTTAGTCCCAGTGGGAACACTGAAGCTTTCTTT
>14|TRBJ1-5|many|TRBV28|-
CASSFVAPNQPQHF
TGTGCCAGCAGTTTCGTGGCTCCGAATCAGCCCCAGCATTTT
>13|TRBJ1-2|-|TRBV24-1|TRBD1
CATSDRGLNGYTF
TGTGCCACCTCGGACAGGGGGCTGAATGGCTACACCTTC
>15|TRBJ2-1|-|TRBV28|TRBD2
CASRSAGGSYNEQFF
TGTGCCAGCAGGTCAGCGGGAGGCTCCTACAATGAGCAGTTCTTC
>11|TRBJ2-2|few|TRBV2|-
CASRVEGELFF
TGTGCCAGCAGGGTAGAGGGGGAGCTGTTTTTT
>12|TRBJ2-7|few|TRBV29-1|-
CSVVGDLYEQYF
TGCAGCGTTGTGGGCGACCTCTACGAGCAGTACTTC
>15|TRBJ1-2|-|TRBV7-6|-
CASSLTAGPNYGYTF
TGTGCCAGCAGCTTAACGGCCGGACCTAACTATGGCTACACCTTC
>14|TRBJ2-7|many|TRBV2|TRBD2
CASSDGLAGLEQYF
TGTGCCAGCAGTGACGGACTAGCGGGACTCGAGCAGTACTTC
>13|TRBJ2-7|-|TRBV5-1|-
CASSLGNGYEQYF
TGCGCCAGCAGCTTGGGGAACGGCTACGAGCAGTACTTC
>15|TRBJ2-5|few|TRBV2|TRBD2
CASTLRGRAQETQYF
TGTGCCAGCACCCTCCGGGGGAGGGCCCAAGAGACCCAGTACTTC